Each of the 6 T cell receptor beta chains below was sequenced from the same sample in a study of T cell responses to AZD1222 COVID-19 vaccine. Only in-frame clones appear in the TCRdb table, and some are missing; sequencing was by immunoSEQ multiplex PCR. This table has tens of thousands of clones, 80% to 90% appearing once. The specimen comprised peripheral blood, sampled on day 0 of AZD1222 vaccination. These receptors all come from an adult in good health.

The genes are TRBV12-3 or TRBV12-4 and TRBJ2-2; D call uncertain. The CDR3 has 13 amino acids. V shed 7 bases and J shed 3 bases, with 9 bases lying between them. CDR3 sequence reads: CASTPMDTGELFF. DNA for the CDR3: TGTGCCAGCACCCCAATGGACACCGGGGAGCTGTTTTTT.

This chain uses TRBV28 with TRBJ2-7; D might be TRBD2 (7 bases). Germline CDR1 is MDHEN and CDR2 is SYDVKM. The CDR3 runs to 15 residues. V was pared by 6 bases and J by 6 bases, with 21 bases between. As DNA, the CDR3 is TGTGCCAGCAGAACATGGGGGGGGCATGTGGTCGAGCAGTACTTC. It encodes CASRTWGGHVVEQYF.

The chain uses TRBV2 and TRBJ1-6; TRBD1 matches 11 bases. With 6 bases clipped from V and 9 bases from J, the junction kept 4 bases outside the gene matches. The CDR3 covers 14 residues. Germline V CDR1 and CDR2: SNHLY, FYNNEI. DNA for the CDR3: TGTGCCAGCAGAGGACAGGGGGCCTTTTCACCCCTCCACTTT. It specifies CASRGQGAFSPLHF.

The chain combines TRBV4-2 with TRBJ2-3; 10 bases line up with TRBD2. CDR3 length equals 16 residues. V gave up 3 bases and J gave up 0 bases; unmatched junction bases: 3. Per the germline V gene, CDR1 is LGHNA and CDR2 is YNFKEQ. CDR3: CASSQGLATSTDTQYF. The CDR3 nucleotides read TGTGCCAGCAGCCAGGGACTAGCGACGAGCACAGATACGCAGTATTTT.

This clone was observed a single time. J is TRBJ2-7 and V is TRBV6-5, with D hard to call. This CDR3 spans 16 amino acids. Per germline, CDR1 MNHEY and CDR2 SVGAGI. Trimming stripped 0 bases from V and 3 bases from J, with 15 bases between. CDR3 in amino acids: CASSYSIQVPGYEQYF. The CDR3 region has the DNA TGTGCCAGCAGTTACTCGATTCAGGTGCCTGGCTACGAGCAGTACTTC.

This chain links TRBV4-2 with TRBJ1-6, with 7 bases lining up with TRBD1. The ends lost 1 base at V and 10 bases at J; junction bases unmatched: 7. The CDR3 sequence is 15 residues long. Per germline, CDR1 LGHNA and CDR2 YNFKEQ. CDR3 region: CASSQGDRSLSPLHF. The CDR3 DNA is TGTGCCAGCAGCCAAGGGGACAGATCCTTGTCACCCCTCCACTTT.